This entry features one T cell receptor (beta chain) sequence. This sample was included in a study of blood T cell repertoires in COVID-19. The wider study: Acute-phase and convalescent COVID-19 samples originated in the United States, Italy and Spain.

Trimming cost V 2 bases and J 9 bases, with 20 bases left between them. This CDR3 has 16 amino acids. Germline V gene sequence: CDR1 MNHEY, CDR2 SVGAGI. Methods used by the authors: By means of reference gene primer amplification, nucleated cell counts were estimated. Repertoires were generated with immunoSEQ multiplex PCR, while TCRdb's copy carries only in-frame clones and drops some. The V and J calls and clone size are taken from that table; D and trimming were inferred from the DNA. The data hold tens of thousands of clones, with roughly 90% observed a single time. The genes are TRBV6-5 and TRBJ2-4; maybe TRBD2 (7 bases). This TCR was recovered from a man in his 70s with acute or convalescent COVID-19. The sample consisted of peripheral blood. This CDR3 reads CASSYGGGGQGGIQYF. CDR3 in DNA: TGTGCCAGCAGTTACGGGGGCGGGGGCCAGGGAGGCATTCAGTACTTC.